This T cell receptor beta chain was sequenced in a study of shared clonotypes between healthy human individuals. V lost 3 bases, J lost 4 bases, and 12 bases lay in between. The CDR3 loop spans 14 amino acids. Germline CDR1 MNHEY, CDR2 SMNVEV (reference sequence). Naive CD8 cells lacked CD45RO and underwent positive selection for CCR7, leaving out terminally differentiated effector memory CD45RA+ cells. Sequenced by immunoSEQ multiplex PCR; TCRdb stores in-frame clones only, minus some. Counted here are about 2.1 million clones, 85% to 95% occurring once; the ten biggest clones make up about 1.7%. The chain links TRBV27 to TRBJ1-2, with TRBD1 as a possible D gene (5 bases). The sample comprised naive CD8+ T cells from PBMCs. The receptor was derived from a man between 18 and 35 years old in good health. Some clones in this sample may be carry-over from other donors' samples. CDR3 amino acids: CASSFGGVGYGYTF. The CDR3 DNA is TGTGCCAGCAGTTTTGGGGGGGTCGGCTATGGCTACACCTTC.